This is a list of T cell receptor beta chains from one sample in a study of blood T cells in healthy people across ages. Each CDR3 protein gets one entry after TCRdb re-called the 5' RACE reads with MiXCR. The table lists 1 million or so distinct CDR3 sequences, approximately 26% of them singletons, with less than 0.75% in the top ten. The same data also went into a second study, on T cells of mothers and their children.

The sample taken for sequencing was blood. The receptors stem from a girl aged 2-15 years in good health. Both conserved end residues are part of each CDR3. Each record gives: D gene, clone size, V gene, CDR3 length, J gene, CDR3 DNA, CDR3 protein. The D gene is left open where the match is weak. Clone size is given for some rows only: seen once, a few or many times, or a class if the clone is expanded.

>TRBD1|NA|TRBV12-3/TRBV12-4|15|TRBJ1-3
TGTGCCAGCAGTTTTGACAGGGGAACTGGAAACACCATATATTTT
CASSFDRGTGNTIYF
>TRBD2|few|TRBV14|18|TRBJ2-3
TGTGCCAGCAGCCAAGATTGGGGACTAGGCCCTTACACAGATACGCAGTATTTT
CASSQDWGLGPYTDTQYF
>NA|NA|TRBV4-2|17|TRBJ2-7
TGTGCCAGCAGCCAAGTGTTAAGTGATATTATGGACTACGAGCAGTACTTC
CASSQVLSDIMDYEQYF
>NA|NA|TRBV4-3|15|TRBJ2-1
TGCGCCAGCAGCCAAGATAAGGGGTTTGTCAATGAGCAGTTCTTC
CASSQDKGFVNEQFF
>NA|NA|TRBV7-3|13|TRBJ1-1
TGTGCCAGCAGACAAAACGCTTCACCTGAAGCTTTCTTT
CASRQNASPEAFF
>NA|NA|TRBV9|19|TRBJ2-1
TGTGCCAGCAGCGCCCCCAGAGGGGGGGGGCTCGGGTCCTACAATGAGCAGTTCTTC
CASSAPRGGGLGSYNEQFF
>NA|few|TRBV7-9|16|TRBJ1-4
TGTGCCAGCAGCTTAGCGGACGGACAACTAAATGAAAAACTGTTTTTT
CASSLADGQLNEKLFF
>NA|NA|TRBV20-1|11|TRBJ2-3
TGCAGTGCCGGGACATTCGATACGCAGTATTTT
CSAGTFDTQYF
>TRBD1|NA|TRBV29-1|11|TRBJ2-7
TGCAGCGCCGACAGGGATTACGAGCAGTACTTC
CSADRDYEQYF
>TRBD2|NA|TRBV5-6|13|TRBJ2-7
TGTGCCAGCAGCTTCGGGGGGTTCTACGAGCAGTACTTC
CASSFGGFYEQYF
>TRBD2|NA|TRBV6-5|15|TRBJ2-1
TGTGCCAGCAGCCGCGGACTAGCGGGCCTCAATGAGCAGTTCTTC
CASSRGLAGLNEQFF
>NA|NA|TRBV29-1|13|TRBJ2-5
TGCAGCGTTGAAAAAGTACTCCAAGAGACCCAGTACTTC
CSVEKVLQETQYF
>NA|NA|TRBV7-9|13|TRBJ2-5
TGTGCCAGCAGCCCGCTTCACAAAGAGACCCAGTACTTC
CASSPLHKETQYF
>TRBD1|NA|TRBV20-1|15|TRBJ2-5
TGCAGTGCTAGTGACGACAGGGGGCTGGAAGAGACCCAGTACTTC
CSASDDRGLEETQYF
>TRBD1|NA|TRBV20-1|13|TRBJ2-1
TGCAGTGCTACGGACAGGTTCGAGGGGGAGCAGTTCTTC
CSATDRFEGEQFF
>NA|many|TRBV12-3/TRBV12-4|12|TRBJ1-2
TGTGCCAGTTTTGCGCCCAGCGGTGGCTACACCTTC
CASFAPSGGYTF
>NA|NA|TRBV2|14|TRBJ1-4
TGTGCCAGCAGTGAGGGGCCTCCCGGCAGGTTAAGGGGTTTT
CASSEGPPGRLRGF
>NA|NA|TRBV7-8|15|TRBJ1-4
TGTGCCAGCAGCTTAGAAGGGCGGAATAATGAAAAACTGTTTTTT
CASSLEGRNNEKLFF
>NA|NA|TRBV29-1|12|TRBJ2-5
TGCAGCGGGGGAGACGAGCAAGAGACCCAGTACTTC
CSGGDEQETQYF
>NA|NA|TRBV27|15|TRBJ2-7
TGTGCCAGCAGTTTAAGGCTAGGTAGCTCCTACGAGCAGTACTTC
CASSLRLGSSYEQYF
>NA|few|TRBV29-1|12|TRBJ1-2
TGCAGCGTTGTGGAGGTTAACTATGGCTACACCTTC
CSVVEVNYGYTF
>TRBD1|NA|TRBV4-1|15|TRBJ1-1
TGCGCCAGCAGCCAAGAAGGGCAGGGGGACACTGAAGCTTTCTTT
CASSQEGQGDTEAFF
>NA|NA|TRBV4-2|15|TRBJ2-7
TGTGCCAGCAGCCTTTTGACGGGGACCAGGGACGAGCAGTACTTC
CASSLLTGTRDEQYF
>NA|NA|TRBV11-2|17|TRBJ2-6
TGTGCCAGCAGCTTATACGGGGGTGGCTCTGGGGCCAACGTCCTGACTTTC
CASSLYGGGSGANVLTF
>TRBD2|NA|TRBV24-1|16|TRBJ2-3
TGTGCCACCAGTGAAACCCTAGCGGGGATGGGAGATACGCAGTATTTT
CATSETLAGMGDTQYF
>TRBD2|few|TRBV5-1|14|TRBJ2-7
TGCGCCAGCAGCTTTACTAGCGGGAAGACCGAGCAGTACTTC
CASSFTSGKTEQYF
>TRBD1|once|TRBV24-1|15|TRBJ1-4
TGTGCCACCAGCCCAACAGGGGACACTAATGAAAAACTGTTTTTT
CATSPTGDTNEKLFF
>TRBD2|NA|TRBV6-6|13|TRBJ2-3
TGTGCCAGCAATAGCGGGGAGACAGATACGCAGTATTTT
CASNSGETDTQYF
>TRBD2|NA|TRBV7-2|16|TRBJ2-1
TGTGCCAGCAGCCGTCTGAGCGGGGGGGCGGTCAATGAGCAGTTCTTC
CASSRLSGGAVNEQFF
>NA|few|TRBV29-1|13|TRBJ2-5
TGCAGCGTCGTCTCAGGTTATGAGGAGACCCAGTACTTC
CSVVSGYEETQYF
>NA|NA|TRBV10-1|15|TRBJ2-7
TGCGCCAGCAGTGAGAGGCCCCGGAGCTCCTACGAGCAGTACTTC
CASSERPRSSYEQYF
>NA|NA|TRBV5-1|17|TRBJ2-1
TGCGCCAGCAGCTTGAAGGCCGTCGGAAGCTCCTACAATGAGCAGTTCTTC
CASSLKAVGSSYNEQFF
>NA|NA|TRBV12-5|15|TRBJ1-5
TGTGCTAGTGGTTTGGAGGCTAGACCTAATCAGCCCCAGCATTTT
CASGLEARPNQPQHF
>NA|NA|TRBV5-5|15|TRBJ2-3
TGTGCCAGCAGCTTGTACGCCTCTAGCACAGATACGCAGTATTTT
CASSLYASSTDTQYF
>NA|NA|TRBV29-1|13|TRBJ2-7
TGCAGCGTTGAAGAACAGCTTAACTACGAGCAGTACTTC
CSVEEQLNYEQYF
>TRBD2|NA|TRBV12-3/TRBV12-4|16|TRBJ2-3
TGTGCCAGCAGTTTACTAGCGGGGGGGCCAGAAGATGTGCAGTATTTT
CASSLLAGGPEDVQYF
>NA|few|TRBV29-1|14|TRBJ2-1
TGCAGCGTTGTAAGCAGCAGTTCCTACAATGAGCAGTTCTTC
CSVVSSSSYNEQFF
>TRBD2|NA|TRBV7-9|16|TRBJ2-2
TGTGCCAGCAGCTTAAATCTAGCGGAGAACACCGGGGAGCTGTTTTTT
CASSLNLAENTGELFF
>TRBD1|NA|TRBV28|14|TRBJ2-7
TGTGCCAGCAGTGCTAAGACAGGGAGAAACGAGCAGTACTTC
CASSAKTGRNEQYF
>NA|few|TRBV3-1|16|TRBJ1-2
TGTGCCAGCAGCCAAGCGGGAGACGTAGCTAACTATGGCTACACCTTC
CASSQAGDVANYGYTF
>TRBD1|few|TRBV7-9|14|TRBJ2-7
TGTGCCAGCAGCCGTCGGACAGGCTCCTACGAGCAGTACTTC
CASSRRTGSYEQYF
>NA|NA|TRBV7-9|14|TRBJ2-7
TGTGCCAGCAGCTTTTCACTATCTACCTACGAGCAGTACTTC
CASSFSLSTYEQYF
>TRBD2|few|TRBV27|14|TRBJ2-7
TGTGCCAGCAGTTTAAGTAGCGGGGTCTACGAGCAGTACTTC
CASSLSSGVYEQYF
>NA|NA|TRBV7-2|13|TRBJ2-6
TGTGCCAGCAGCTTAGGGCGCGGGCCCGTCCTGACTTTC
CASSLGRGPVLTF
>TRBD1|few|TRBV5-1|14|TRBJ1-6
TGCGCCAGCAGCTTTGGGGACAGGAGTTCACCCCTCCACTTT
CASSFGDRSSPLHF